These 6 T cell receptor beta chains share one sample of origin, sequenced in a study of blood T cell repertoires in COVID-19. The assay was immunoSEQ multiplex PCR, and TCRdb's table has in-frame clones only and misses some. This sample carries roughly 400,000 clones, 85% to 90% of them seen once, and the ten largest clones take roughly 1.1%. Sequenced: PBMCs or T cells enriched from blood (not recorded which). These receptors were taken from a man aged 30-40 years who had recovered from COVID-19.

The chain uses TRBV11-2 and TRBJ1-2, with TRBD1 as a possible D gene (6 bases). There are 12 residues in the CDR3. Trimming removed 1 base at V and 13 bases at J, with 13 bases between. CDR1 and CDR2 from the germline V gene are SGHAT and FQNNGV. CDR3 nucleotides: TGTGCCAGCAGCTTAGCCGGACAGCAGGGCACCTTC. Residues: CASSLAGQQGTF.

The genes are TRBV19 and TRBJ1-1; D unresolved. There are 11 residues in the CDR3. Trimming took 11 bases from V and 1 from J, leaving 8 bases between them. Germline V lookup: CDR1 LNHDA, CDR2 SQIVND (reference sequence). In DNA form, the CDR3 reads TGTGCCGTGGAGGAGAACACTGAAGCTTTCTTT. It encodes CAVEENTEAFF. The full variable domain, completed using reference TRBV19 and TRBJ1-1, is DGGITQSPKYLFRKEGQNVTLSCEQNLNHDAMYWYRQDPGQGLRLIYYSQIVNDFQKGDIAEGYSVSREKKESFPLTVTSAQKNPTAFYLCAVEENTEAFFGQGTRLTVV.

The chain uses TRBV30 and TRBJ1-6; 8 positions match TRBD1. In germline, CDR1 is GTSNPN, CDR2 SVGIG (reference sequence). This CDR3 has 14 residues. V was pared by 3 bases and J by 8 bases, with 6 bases of the junction left unmatched. CDR3 region: CAWRHDRGDSPLHF. The CDR3, as DNA: TGTGCCTGGAGGCATGACAGGGGCGATTCACCCCTCCACTTT.

As for this clone: The sample contains more than one DNA sequence encoding this CDR3. This chain connects TRBV27 to TRBJ2-7; 11 bases match TRBD1. With 5 bases clipped from V and 2 bases from J, the junction kept 2 bases outside the gene matches. CDR3 length equals 14 residues. Per the germline V gene, CDR1 is MNHEY and CDR2 is SMNVEV (reference sequence). In DNA form, the CDR3 reads TGTGCCAGCAGTACGGGACAGGGGGCCTACGAGCAGTACTTC. The encoded protein is CASSTGQGAYEQYF.

This clone occurred many times. V and J are TRBV6-1 and TRBJ2-1; 9 bases match TRBD2. Germline-derived CDR1 and CDR2 are MNHNS and SASEGT. The junction had 7 bases not matched to a gene; V was cut back by 3 bases and J by 7 bases. The CDR3 is made up of 15 amino acids. CDR3 in DNA: TGTGCCAGCAGTGATATAGTGAGCGGGGGGAATGAGCAGTTCTTC. Its protein product is CASSDIVSGGNEQFF.

The chain is built from TRBV15 and TRBJ2-1, with 7 bases that match TRBD2. The J segment lost 12 bases and the V segment lost 0 bases, leaving 17 bases of the junction unmatched. There are 17 residues in the CDR3. Germline CDR1 LNHNV, CDR2 YYDKDF (reference sequence). CDR3 nucleotide sequence: TGTGCCACCAGCAGAGAACGCAATTCGCGGGAGCGCTCCTGGCAGTTCTTC. Amino acid sequence: CATSRERNSRERSWQFF.